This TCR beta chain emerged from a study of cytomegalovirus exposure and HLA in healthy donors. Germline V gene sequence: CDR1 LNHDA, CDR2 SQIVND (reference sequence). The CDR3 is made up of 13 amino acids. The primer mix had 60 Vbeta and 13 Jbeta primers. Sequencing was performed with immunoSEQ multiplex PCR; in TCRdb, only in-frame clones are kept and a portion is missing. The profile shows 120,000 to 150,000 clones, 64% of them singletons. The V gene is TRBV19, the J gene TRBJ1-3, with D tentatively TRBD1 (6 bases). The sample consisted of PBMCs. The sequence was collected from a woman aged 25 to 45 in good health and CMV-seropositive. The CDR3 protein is CCTWDIYGNTIYF. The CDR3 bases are TGTTGTACGTGGGACATATATGGAAACACCATATATTTT.